The 20 T cell receptor beta chains reported below all come from one sample, sequenced in a study of molecular identifiers for immune sequencing clone quantification (dated by TCRdb to 2016 to 2019). The library came from PCR. The sequencer listed for this sample is Illumina MiSeq. The raw public reads went through TCRdb reprocessing: fastp at Q25, MiXCR clone calling, in-frame beta chains kept. Under each unique CDR3 protein, matching rows form one entry showing the most common genes and DNA. Here the sample has over 35,000 distinct CDR3 sequences; approximately 17% occur a single time. The ten largest clones take up around 7% of the sample. Sequencing was performed on naive CD8+ T cells from blood, with Jurkat cell RNA spiked in. The cell subset or site label for this specimen denotes: FACS-sorted CD8+CD4-CCR7+CD45RA+ naive T cells. Receptors were obtained from a human donor in good health. Some libraries in this study had Jurkat cell RNA spiked in.

In its sample, this clonotype was seen a few times. The genes are TRBV27 and TRBJ2-1, with 11 bases lining up with TRBD2. The length of the CDR3 is 17 residues. Germline CDR1 is MNHEY and CDR2 is SMNVEV (reference sequence). V lost 6 bases to trimming and J lost 4 bases; unmatched junction nucleotides: 11. As DNA, the CDR3 is TGTGCCAGCAGGCTGATAGCGGGAGGGCTTTTATACAATGAGCAGTTCTTC. This encodes CASRLIAGGLLYNEQFF.

This clonotype was picked up many times. The gene calls are TRBV9 and TRBJ1-2; D unresolved. The CDR3 contains 15 residues. Trimming left V 0 bases short and J 4 bases short, with 13 bases between. The germline CDR1 and CDR2 sequences are SGDLS and YYNGEE. The DNA for the CDR3 is TGTGCCAGCAGCGTAGTTCCGGGGAATAGCTATGGCTACACCTTC. It yields the protein CASSVVPGNSYGYTF.

This clonotype was picked up many times. The V gene is TRBV7-9, the J gene TRBJ2-2; 8 positions match TRBD2. From germline, CDR1 is SEHNR and CDR2 FQNEAQ (reference sequence). This CDR3 has 16 amino acids. The ends lost 4 bases at V and 1 base at J; junction bases unmatched: 5. CDR3 region: CASSSPGGGNTGELFF. The CDR3 nucleotides are TGTGCCAGCAGCTCCCCGGGAGGGGGGAACACCGGGGAGCTGTTTTTT.

This clonotype was counted at least ten times. DNA for the CDR3: TGTGCCAGCAGTTTCACCGTGGAGCAGTACTTC. Its translation is CASSFTVEQYF. The chain employs TRBV28 and TRBJ2-7, with D uncertain. CDR3 size: 11 residues. The germline CDR1 and CDR2 sequences are MDHEN and SYDVKM. Trimming stripped 3 bases from V and 7 bases from J, with 7 bases between.

In this sample, this clonotype turned up many times. CDR3 protein: CASSGGTRDEKLFF. In DNA form, the CDR3 reads TGTGCCAGCAGTGGAGGGACCCGCGACGAAAAACTGTTTTTT. V gene TRBV6-5 combines with J gene TRBJ1-4; D perhaps matches TRBD1 (5 bases). Germline V gives CDR1 MNHEY, CDR2 SVGAGI. This CDR3 comprises 14 residues. V lost 5 bases, J lost 8 bases, and 15 bases lay in between.

This clonotype was counted ten times or more. The V call is TRBV20-1, the J call TRBJ1-1; 7 bases map to TRBD1. This CDR3 has 12 amino acids. The trim removed 6 bases at V and 4 bases at J, leaving 5 bases unmatched. Germline values: CDR1 DFQATT, CDR2 SNEGSKA (reference sequence). CDR3 DNA sequence: TGCAGTGCCGAACAGGGGAGCACTGAAGCTTTCTTT. Translation: CSAEQGSTEAFF.

This clonotype was detected ten times or more. A read error may produce the germline difference seen at one junction end. The chain recombines TRBV7-3 with TRBJ2-7; 10 nucleotides align to TRBD2. This CDR3 is built from 16 residues. Per germline, CDR1 SGHTA and CDR2 FQGTGA. Here the CDR3 reads CASSITGTSDFYEQYF. The CDR3 region has the DNA TGTGCCAGCAGCATAACCGGGACTAGCGACTTCTACGAGCAGTACTTC.

This clonotype was detected only a few times. The chain joins TRBV13 to TRBJ2-7; 10 bases map to TRBD2. The germline V gene has CDR1 PRHDT and CDR2 FYEKMQ (reference sequence). This CDR3 is 16 amino acids long. V gave up 4 bases and J gave up 0 bases; unmatched junction bases: 6. CDR3 nucleotides: TGTGCCAGCAGCTCCCCTAGCGGGAGTGACTCCTACGAGCAGTACTTC. Its translation: CASSSPSGSDSYEQYF.

This clonotype was observed many times. The chain joins TRBV13 to TRBJ1-2, with 10 bases lining up with TRBD1. The germline V gene has CDR1 PRHDT and CDR2 FYEKMQ (reference sequence). The CDR3 contains 13 residues. Germline trimming cut 4 bases from V and 8 bases from J; bases unmatched to any gene: 4. CDR3 protein: CASSSGTGEGYTF. The CDR3 region has the DNA TGTGCCAGCAGCTCCGGGACAGGGGAAGGCTACACCTTC.

This clonotype has ten or more counts. This chain links TRBV29-1 with TRBJ2-2; D unresolved. This CDR3 has 13 amino acids. Germline CDR1 reads SQVTM; CDR2 reads ANQGSEA. Between the trimmed V and J ends, which lost 2 bases and 3 bases, there was a span of 7 bases. CDR3: CSVEPVDTGELFF. The CDR3 coding sequence is TGCAGCGTTGAACCAGTGGACACCGGGGAGCTGTTTTTT.

This clonotype was recorded at least ten times. This CDR3 reads CASSEAVTFTDTQYF. The CDR3 nucleotides are TGTGCCAGCAGTGAAGCGGTAACTTTCACAGATACGCAGTATTTT. V and J are TRBV2 and TRBJ2-3; D is unclear. The CDR3 covers 15 residues. The V gene's germline CDR1 is SNHLY and CDR2 FYNNEI. V was shortened by 0 bases and J by 2 bases, with 9 bases between the two germline ends.

This clonotype has at least ten counts. The gene calls are TRBV5-1 and TRBJ2-5; 7 bases map to TRBD1. The ends lost 5 bases at V and 0 bases at J; junction bases unmatched: 4. CDR3 length: 14 residues. Germline V lookup: CDR1 SGHRS, CDR2 YFSETQ. Here the CDR3 DNA reads TGCGCCAGCAGGGACAGGCTGTACCAAGAGACCCAGTACTTC. Encoded protein: CASRDRLYQETQYF.

This chain uses TRBV9 with TRBJ2-7; maybe TRBD2 (6 bases). The V and J ends lost 10 bases and 9 bases respectively, with 14 bases between them. The CDR3 has 10 residues. Germline V gene lookup returns CDR1 SGDLS and CDR2 YYNGEE. CDR3 residues: CAGHWEVQYF. Written as DNA, the CDR3 is TGTGCCGGTCACTGGGAGGTGCAGTACTTC.

In its sample, this clonotype was seen a few times. This chain uses TRBV6-2 or TRBV6-3 with TRBJ2-7, with D unresolved. Germline V lookup: CDR1 MNHEY, CDR2 SVGEGT. The CDR3 spans 11 residues. Trimming pared 7 bases from V and 5 bases from J, leaving 9 bases between. CDR3 nucleotide sequence: TGTGCCAGCACCCTCGCGGACGAGCAGTACTTC. It yields the protein CASTLADEQYF.

The chain is built from TRBV28 and TRBJ2-2, with D possibly TRBD1 on 6 matching bases. Trimming left V 3 bases short and J 1 base short, with 9 bases between. The CDR3 runs 15 residues. Per germline, CDR1 MDHEN and CDR2 SYDVKM. In nucleotides, the CDR3 is TGTGCCAGCAGTTTCAGGGGTCTGAACACCGGGGAGCTGTTTTTT. Translation: CASSFRGLNTGELFF.

J is TRBJ2-7 and V is TRBV5-5, with 7 bases lining up with TRBD1. Germline V gives CDR1 SGHKS, CDR2 YYEKEE (reference sequence). V trimming: 5 bases; J trimming: 3 bases; junction bases outside the gene matches: 5. The CDR3 spans 13 residues. CDR3 sequence reads: CASREGQYYEQYF. In DNA, the CDR3 is TGTGCCAGCAGAGAGGGACAGTACTACGAGCAGTACTTC.

CDR3 sequence: CASSLGSGSGRIADTQYF. As DNA, the CDR3 is TGTGCCAGCAGCTTAGGCTCTGGGAGCGGGAGAATCGCAGATACGCAGTATTTT. The rearrangement uses TRBV7-9 and TRBJ2-3; 8 bases are a match to TRBD2. J lost 4 bases, V lost 1 base, and 13 bases had no gene match. CDR3 length: 18 residues. Per germline, CDR1 SEHNR and CDR2 FQNEAQ (reference sequence).

This clonotype was seen ten or more times. The chain combines TRBV6-2 or TRBV6-3 with TRBJ2-1; TRBD2 matches at 8 bases. CDR3 size: 15 residues. Trimming at V came to 3 bases and at J to 7 bases, leaving 8 bases not matched to a gene. Germline CDR1 is MNHEY and CDR2 is SVGEGT. The CDR3 bases are TGTGCCAGCAGTTATCAGGGCGGGAGGTGGAATGAGCAGTTCTTC. This sequence encodes CASSYQGGRWNEQFF.

Ten or more counts support this clonotype. The chain has TRBV9 and TRBJ2-7, with TRBD2 identical over 7 bases. Per germline, CDR1 SGDLS and CDR2 YYNGEE. The CDR3 has 14 amino acids. V trimming: 6 bases; J trimming: 0 bases; junction bases outside the gene matches: 6. CDR3 in DNA: TGTGCCAGCACCCCTAGCGGCAGCTCCTACGAGCAGTACTTC. It is translated as CASTPSGSSYEQYF.

This clonotype was counted only a few times. This chain links TRBV6-2 or TRBV6-3 with TRBJ2-2, with 10 bases identical to TRBD2. CDR3 length: 19 residues. CDR1 MNHEY and CDR2 SVGEGT come from the germline V gene. J was trimmed by 0 bases and V by 8 bases; bases with no gene match: 15. The CDR3 region has the DNA TGTGCCAGCGGGCTGTGGCTAGCGGGAGACCCTTCGAACACCGGGGAGCTGTTTTTT. Translating it yields CASGLWLAGDPSNTGELFF.